This T cell receptor (beta chain) was found in a study of blood T cell repertoires in COVID-19. Whole-study context: COVID-19 samples collected from the United States, Italy and Spain covered acute and convalescent phases. Nucleic acid was either cDNA or gDNA, and it came from T cells, B-cell-depleted T cells, or PBMCs.

CDR1 is MNHNY and CDR2 is SVGAGI in the germline V gene (reference sequence). The CDR3 consists of 14 residues. Trimming left V 5 bases short and J 1 base short, with 6 bases between. Study processing details: Reference gene primer amplification yielded estimated nucleated cell counts. Profiled with immunoSEQ multiplex PCR; TCRdb holds only in-frame clones, not every one. The DNA gave D and trimming, while V, J and clone size come from that table. This sample has 100,000 or so clones, with approximately 92% found just once. V usage is TRBV6-6 and J usage is TRBJ2-6, with unresolved D. The sequenced material came from peripheral blood. This clonotype was obtained from a man aged 50 to 59 with active COVID-19. The CDR3 loop reads CASSKTSGANVLTF. CDR3 DNA sequence: TGTGCCAGCAGTAAGACTTCTGGGGCCAACGTCCTGACTTTC.